This TCR beta chain is drawn from a study of CD8+ T cells in alopecia areata. Extraction of RNA preceded its reverse transcription into cDNA, which served as the sequencing template. Profiling relied on immunoSEQ multiplex PCR, and the TCRdb table lists in-frame clones only, not all of them. The sample lists about 110,000 clones; 58% were seen once. CD4+ and CD8+ T cells were sorted from PBMCs. This TCR was sampled from a human donor with alopecia areata. Sequencing was performed on NKG2D-low CD8+ T cells sorted from blood.

CDR3 in DNA: TGTGCCATGGACAGGGGGTACTACGAGCAGTACTTC. It encodes CAMDRGYYEQYF. The chain is built from TRBV2 and TRBJ2-7, with 10 bases identical to TRBD1. Germline V CDR1 and CDR2: SNHLY, FYNNEI. The CDR3 runs to 12 residues. Unmatched junction bases numbered 3, after V lost 10 bases and J lost 3 bases.